What follows are 20 T cell receptor beta chains derived from one specimen sequenced in a study of response to subunit inactivated influenza vaccine. TCRdb re-derived calls from the RT-PCR reads in MiXCR, one entry per CDR3 protein. Among a few hundred thousand distinct CDR3 sequences listed, just over 20% were seen once. The sequencing used PBMCs from blood, collected approximately 22 months after vaccination. All receptors derive from a man between 50 and 70 years old who received an inactivated influenza vaccine.

With respect to this clonotype: Germline and junction disagree at one end, which may indicate a read error. The chain links TRBV6-5 to TRBJ2-1; 11 bases match TRBD1. Per germline, CDR1 MNHEY and CDR2 SVGAGI. The CDR3 totals 16 residues. The CDR3 nucleotides read TGTGCCAGCAGTAACTCCGGGACAGGGGGTTACAATGAGCAGTTCTTC. The encoded protein is CASSNSGTGGYNEQFF.

This clonotype was detected a few times. This chain uses TRBV5-6 with TRBJ2-2, with 10 bases lining up with TRBD1. From germline, CDR1 is SGHDT and CDR2 YYEEEE. The CDR3 loop spans 15 amino acids. V shed 3 bases, J shed 4 bases, and the junction held 3 bases outside the gene matches. DNA of the CDR3: TGTGCCAGCAGCTCCGACAGGGGGCTCACCGGGGAGCTGTTTTTT. This gives the protein CASSSDRGLTGELFF.

This clonotype was found many times. The rearrangement uses TRBV6-1 and TRBJ1-2; D is undetermined. Trimming removed 1 base at V and 4 bases at J, with 7 bases between. The CDR3 has 13 amino acids. The germline CDR1 and CDR2 sequences are MNHNS and SASEGT. CDR3 DNA sequence: TGTGCCAGCAGTGAAGGGAGGATCTATGGCTACACCTTC. Residues: CASSEGRIYGYTF.

This clonotype was seen a few times. This rearrangement joins TRBV10-3 to TRBJ1-1, with D unclear. The germline V and J ends were trimmed by 0 bases and 2 bases, with 7 bases remaining between them. The CDR3 runs 14 residues. Germline lookup yields CDR1 ENHRY and CDR2 SYGVKD. Here the CDR3 reads CAISESNLNTEAFF. The DNA of the CDR3 is TGTGCCATCAGTGAGTCGAATCTAAACACTGAAGCTTTCTTT.

V and J are TRBV12-3 or TRBV12-4 and TRBJ2-2; D unclear. With 8 bases removed from V and 0 bases from J, the gap between germline ends came to 7 bases. The CDR3 covers 13 residues. DNA of the CDR3: TGTGCCAGCGGAGTTACGAACACCGGGGAGCTGTTTTTT. It codes for CASGVTNTGELFF.

This clonotype was counted only a few times. The V and J genes are TRBV7-6 and TRBJ2-1; 11 bases line up with TRBD2. The V segment lost 5 bases and the J segment 11 bases; nucleotides outside the gene matches: 14. CDR3 length: 16 amino acids. Germline V CDR1 and CDR2: SGHVS, FNYEAQ. Here the CDR3 reads CASSPPGLAVVPQQFF. CDR3 coding DNA: TGTGCCAGCAGCCCCCCGGGACTAGCGGTTGTCCCTCAGCAGTTCTTC.

This sequence joins TRBV12-3 or TRBV12-4 and TRBJ2-2, with no clear D. The CDR3 has 14 amino acids. Trimming stripped 5 bases from V and 1 base from J, with 8 bases between. The CDR3 nucleotides read TGTGCCAGCAGTCTTAAGGTGAACACCGGGGAGCTGTTTTTT. Translating it yields CASSLKVNTGELFF.

In its sample, this clonotype was seen a few times. V is TRBV28 and J is TRBJ2-7; 11 bases match TRBD2. The V gene end was trimmed by 5 bases and the J gene end by 6 bases; junction bases not matched to a gene: 6. Germline values: CDR1 MDHEN, CDR2 SYDVKM. The CDR3 has 14 residues. This CDR3 is CASSPLAGVFEQYF. The CDR3 region has the DNA TGTGCCAGCAGTCCACTAGCGGGAGTTTTCGAGCAGTACTTC.

This clonotype has more than one count but fewer than ten. The rearrangement joins TRBV7-1 to TRBJ2-7; possible D gene TRBD2, 6 bases. TRBV7-1 is assigned to the ORF class and has an uncertain function. CDR3 length equals 16 residues. With 3 bases removed from V and 3 bases from J, the gap between germline ends came to 18 bases. This CDR3 is CASSSRGTPGIYEQYF. CDR3 nucleotide sequence: TGTGCCAGCAGCTCCCGCGGGACGCCTGGTATCTACGAGCAGTACTTC.

This clonotype was counted a few times. The V call is TRBV5-6, the J call TRBJ1-5; D is uncertain. The CDR3 extends over 16 amino acids. Germline V gene sequence: CDR1 SGHDT, CDR2 YYEEEE. Trimming cost V 2 bases and J 6 bases, with 18 bases left between them. The CDR3 spells CASSFRATDVSQPQHF. Here the CDR3 DNA reads TGTGCCAGCAGCTTCCGGGCTACGGACGTGAGTCAGCCCCAGCATTTT.

This clonotype was observed a few times. This chain connects TRBV28 to TRBJ2-5; tentative D call: TRBD1 (6 bases). The CDR3 totals 17 residues. Germline CDR1 is MDHEN and CDR2 is SYDVKM. V was shortened by 2 bases and J by 2 bases, with 18 bases between the two germline ends. The CDR3 loop is CASSLVSARGTQETQYF. The CDR3 region has the DNA TGTGCCAGCAGTTTAGTTTCCGCCAGGGGAACTCAAGAGACCCAGTACTTC. Supplemented by reference TRBV28 and TRBJ2-5, the full variable domain reads DVKVTQSSRYLVKRTGEKVFLECVQDMDHENMFWYRQDPGLGLRLIYFSYDVKMKEKGDIPEGYSVSREKKERFSLILESASTNQTSMYLCASSLVSARGTQETQYFGPGTRLLVL.

The DNA of the CDR3 is TGTGCCAGCGGGGGGATGAGGTCGTTAGGCTACACCTTC. It codes for CASGGMRSLGYTF. The chain employs TRBV6-6 and TRBJ1-2; tentatively, D is TRBD1 (5 bases). This CDR3 contains 13 residues. Trimming left V 8 bases short and J 8 bases short, with 18 bases between. The germline V gene encodes CDR1 MNHNY and CDR2 SVGAGI (reference sequence).

This clonotype was recorded at least ten times. The V and J genes are TRBV4-1 and TRBJ1-1, with D possibly being TRBD1 (5 bases). Trimming left V 0 bases short and J 0 bases short, with 8 bases between. In germline, CDR1 is MGHRA, CDR2 YSYEKL. This CDR3 is 15 amino acids long. The CDR3: CASSQEGTVNTEAFF. For the CDR3, the DNA is TGCGCCAGCAGCCAAGAAGGGACGGTGAACACTGAAGCTTTCTTT.

This clonotype occurred a few times. This sequence joins TRBV20-1 and TRBJ2-2; D gene ambiguous. Trimming took 1 base from V and 13 from J, leaving 10 bases between them. The CDR3 extends over 11 amino acids. The V gene's germline CDR1 is DFQATT and CDR2 SNEGSKA (reference sequence). The CDR3 DNA follows: TGCAGTGCTAGAGCTCTCTTGGGGCTGTTTTTT. Translating it yields CSARALLGLFF.

This rearrangement joins TRBV27 to TRBJ2-1; 10 nucleotides match TRBD2. Germline V gene sequence: CDR1 MNHEY, CDR2 SMNVEV (reference sequence). The CDR3 loop spans 17 amino acids. V lost 0 bases to trimming and J lost 4 bases; unmatched junction nucleotides: 6. The CDR3 loop is CASSLSILAGLYNEQFF. The CDR3 DNA is TGTGCCAGCAGTTTATCGATACTAGCGGGGTTATACAATGAGCAGTTCTTC.

This chain connects TRBV20-1 to TRBJ2-3; 7 nucleotides align to TRBD2. CDR1 and CDR2 (germline): DFQATT, SNEGSKA (reference sequence). The V segment lost 4 bases and the J segment 2 bases; nucleotides outside the gene matches: 12. There are 16 residues in the CDR3. CDR3 bases: TGCAGTGCTAAGGTTTTAGTCGGGGGGTTCACAGATACGCAGTATTTT. It codes for CSAKVLVGGFTDTQYF.

This clonotype turned up a few times. This chain uses TRBV6-6 with TRBJ1-1; no reliable D call. Per germline, CDR1 MNHNY and CDR2 SVGAGI (reference sequence). Trimming removed 7 bases at V and 4 bases at J, with 7 bases between. This CDR3 spans 11 amino acids. The CDR3 loop reads CASNEFTEAFF. The CDR3 DNA reads TGTGCCAGCAATGAGTTCACTGAAGCTTTCTTT.

Turning to this clonotype: An end of the junction does not agree with germline; a read error may underlie this. The chain is built from TRBV27 and TRBJ1-5; TRBD1 matches at 7 bases. Germline V gives CDR1 MNHEY, CDR2 SMNVEV (reference sequence). The CDR3 length is 15 residues. This chain's CDR3 is CASSLSPGGSQPQHF. CDR3 bases: TGTGCCAGCAGCTTATCGCCAGGGGGGTCGCAGCCCCAGCATTTT.

As regards this clonotype: Given a much more abundant clone one base away, this may be a read error. This chain links TRBV5-1 with TRBJ2-7; 8 nucleotides match TRBD2. Germline CDR1 reads SGHRS; CDR2 reads YFSETQ. The CDR3 length is 13 residues. The CDR3 DNA reads TGCGCCGGCAGCTCCGCGGGGGGCTACGAGCAGTACTTC. Encoded protein: CAGSSAGGYEQYF.

This clonotype was found once. The chain employs TRBV11-2 and TRBJ2-1; D gene ambiguous. CDR3 length equals 15 residues. Germline values: CDR1 SGHAT, CDR2 FQNNGV. V lost 1 base and J 6 bases, leaving 13 bases between the germline ends. The CDR3 is CASSLVGLDSNEQFF. DNA for the CDR3: TGTGCCAGCAGCTTAGTAGGTTTAGACTCCAATGAGCAGTTCTTC.